The rows below give T cell receptor beta chains drawn from one sample of a study of neurological immune-mediated disorders. TCRdb itself ran the 5' RACE reads through MiXCR, one entry per CDR3 protein. The sample records roughly 38,000 distinct CDR3 sequences, approximately 10% being singletons. The sequencing sample was made of PBMCs. The receptors come from a man between 60 and 75 years old with HTLV-1-associated myelopathy (HAM/TSP). Both conserved end residues are part of each CDR3. The D gene is left open where the match is weak. Some rows mark clone size as missing; the rest say once, few, many or name a class of expanded clone.

TRBV20-1	TRBJ1-5	many	NA	CSARDSVNQPQHF	TGCAGTGCTAGAGACAGTGTCAATCAGCCCCAGCATTTT
TRBV5-5	TRBJ1-5	many	NA	CASSLAESQPQHF	TGTGCCAGCAGCTTGGCGGAGAGTCAGCCCCAGCATTTT
TRBV28	TRBJ1-6	many	TRBD1	CASRVDRGPNSPLHF	TGTGCCAGCAGGGTCGACAGGGGACCCAATTCACCCCTCCACTTT
TRBV2	TRBJ2-1	NA	NA	CASSVQGGGYNEQFF	TGTGCCAGCAGTGTTCAGGGGGGGGGATACAATGAGCAGTTCTTC
TRBV29-1	TRBJ2-5	many	NA	CSVAPSTGQETQYF	TGCAGCGTTGCACCGTCGACAGGTCAAGAGACCCAGTACTTC
TRBV4-1	TRBJ2-5	many	TRBD2	CASSQEATSGRETQYF	TGCGCCAGCAGCCAAGAGGCAACTAGCGGGAGGGAGACCCAGTACTTC
TRBV12-3/TRBV12-4	TRBJ2-3	NA	TRBD1	CTSRIRQGKDTQYF	TGTACCAGTAGGATAAGACAGGGGAAGGATACGCAGTATTTT
TRBV2	TRBJ2-3	many	TRBD2	CASSGRSSGGLTDTQYF	TGTGCCAGCAGTGGTCGGTCTAGCGGGGGATTAACAGATACGCAGTATTTT
TRBV27	TRBJ2-4	many	NA	CASSGSPIAKNIQYF	TGTGCCAGCAGCGGGAGCCCCATAGCCAAAAACATTCAGTACTTC
TRBV29-1	TRBJ1-2	many	NA	CSVGRVGGYTF	TGCAGCGTCGGGCGGGTCGGAGGCTACACCTTC
TRBV20-1	TRBJ1-1	many	NA	CSADFGPNTEAFF	TGCAGTGCCGATTTCGGCCCTAACACTGAAGCTTTCTTT
TRBV12-3/TRBV12-4	TRBJ2-2	many	NA	CASSFSDGGLFF	TGTGCCAGCAGTTTCTCCGACGGAGGGCTGTTTTTT
TRBV4-1	TRBJ2-1	NA	TRBD2	CASSHRSGMDNERFF	TGCGCCAGCAGCCACCGTAGCGGGATGGACAATGAGCGGTTCTTC
TRBV3-1	TRBJ1-5	many	NA	CASSQSSNQPQHF	TGTGCCAGCAGCCAAAGCAGCAATCAGCCCCAGCATTTT
TRBV7-2	TRBJ1-5	NA	NA	CASRFAGGYNQPQHF	TGTGCCAGCAGATTTGCAGGAGGCTACAATCAGCCCCAGCATTTT
TRBV20-1	TRBJ2-5	many	NA	CSAQGVDGETQYF	TGCAGTGCCCAAGGGGTCGACGGGGAGACCCAGTACTTC
TRBV5-1	TRBJ2-1	many	NA	CASSDTGGVNEQFF	TGCGCCAGCAGCGATACAGGGGGGGTCAATGAGCAGTTCTTC
TRBV6-1	TRBJ2-7	many	TRBD2	CASLAGGLNYEQYF	TGTGCCAGCCTTGCGGGAGGACTAAACTACGAGCAGTACTTC
TRBV7-3	TRBJ2-7	many	NA	CASSLKSRTGSYEQYF	TGTGCCAGCAGCTTAAAATCGCGGACCGGCTCCTACGAGCAGTACTTC
TRBV24-1	TRBJ2-3	many	NA	CATSDRLDALTDTQYF	TGTGCCACCAGTGATCGACTAGACGCCCTCACAGATACGCAGTATTTT
TRBV7-9	TRBJ2-5	many	TRBD2	CASSLEASGTETQYF	TGTGCCAGCAGCTTAGAGGCTAGCGGGACGGAGACCCAGTACTTC
TRBV5-1	TRBJ2-3	many	NA	CASSRREATDTQYF	TGCGCCAGCAGCCGAAGGGAGGCGACAGATACGCAGTATTTT
TRBV9	TRBJ2-1	many	TRBD2	CASSVEGTSGSQQFF	TGTGCCAGCAGCGTAGAGGGGACTAGCGGGAGCCAGCAGTTCTTC
TRBV10-3	TRBJ2-7	many	NA	CAISEGDGVGVEQYF	TGTGCCATCAGTGAGGGAGACGGGGTAGGTGTCGAGCAGTACTTC
TRBV5-1	TRBJ2-1	many	TRBD2	CASSLARLAGGQEQFF	TGCGCCAGCAGCTTGGCGAGACTAGCGGGAGGACAGGAGCAGTTCTTC
TRBV5-1	TRBJ2-1	NA	NA	CASSRGAGSAYNEQFF	TGCGCCAGCAGCAGGGGGGCTGGGTCAGCGTACAATGAGCAGTTCTTC
TRBV19	TRBJ2-3	many	TRBD1	CASSLTGDVTDTQYF	TGTGCCAGTAGTTTGACAGGGGATGTGACAGATACGCAGTATTTT
TRBV5-1	TRBJ1-1	many	NA	CASSSQQGDTEAFF	TGCGCCAGCAGCAGCCAACAGGGAGACACTGAAGCTTTCTTT
TRBV3-1	TRBJ2-7	many	TRBD2	CASSQSEGGRGAYEQYF	TGTGCCAGCAGCCAATCCGAGGGCGGGAGAGGGGCCTACGAGCAGTACTTC
TRBV9	TRBJ2-7	many	NA	CASSVDGTETYEQYF	TGTGCCAGCAGCGTAGACGGGACTGAGACCTACGAGCAGTACTTC
TRBV9	TRBJ2-2	NA	NA	CASSVGGARGAPGELFF	TGTGCCAGCAGCGTGGGGGGTGCACGGGGCGCCCCCGGGGAGCTGTTTTTT
TRBV29-1	TRBJ2-2	many	NA	CSVDFSHTGELFF	TGCAGCGTTGACTTCAGCCACACCGGGGAGCTGTTTTTT
TRBV5-1	TRBJ2-7	many	TRBD1	CASSSLGQGGYEQYF	TGCGCCAGCAGCTCACTAGGACAGGGGGGCTACGAGCAGTACTTC
TRBV20-1	TRBJ1-1	many	NA	CSARENTEAFF	TGCAGTGCTAGGGAGAACACTGAAGCTTTCTTT
TRBV5-1	TRBJ1-1	many	NA	CASTEEQGQAFF	TGCGCCAGCACCGAGGAGCAGGGGCAAGCTTTCTTT
TRBV5-1	TRBJ2-3	many	TRBD2	CASSPGTIRADTQYF	TGCGCCAGCAGCCCCGGGACTATTCGGGCAGATACGCAGTATTTT
TRBV7-2	TRBJ2-2	many	NA	CASRASGHLNTGELFF	TGTGCCAGCAGGGCCTCGGGACACTTGAACACCGGGGAGCTGTTTTTT
TRBV20-1	TRBJ2-1	medium-sized	TRBD2	CPWRGTGGDNEQFF	TGCCCCTGGAGAGGAACGGGAGGTGATAATGAGCAGTTCTTC
TRBV12-3/TRBV12-4	TRBJ1-2	many	NA	CASSSGPRRYTF	TGTGCCAGCAGCTCCGGGCCGAGACGCTACACCTTC
TRBV28	TRBJ1-4	many	NA	CASRSGGAQTNEKLFF	TGTGCCAGCAGGTCCGGCGGGGCACAAACTAATGAAAAACTGTTTTTT
TRBV20-1	TRBJ2-7	many	TRBD1	CSAPRGYPFYEQYF	TGCAGTGCCCCCAGGGGGTATCCTTTCTACGAGCAGTACTTC
TRBV9	TRBJ2-1	many	NA	CASRGRSDEQFF	TGTGCCAGCAGAGGACGGAGCGATGAGCAGTTCTTC
TRBV5-1	TRBJ2-1	many	NA	CASSLFGQGSYNEQFF	TGCGCCAGCAGCTTGTTCGGGCAGGGTTCCTACAATGAGCAGTTCTTC
TRBV12-3/TRBV12-4	TRBJ1-1	many	NA	CASIYRRDMNTEAFF	TGTGCCAGCATCTATAGGAGGGACATGAACACTGAAGCTTTCTTT
TRBV15	TRBJ1-1	many	NA	CATSRDKGMNTEAFF	TGTGCCACCAGCAGAGATAAAGGGATGAACACTGAAGCTTTCTTT
TRBV12-3/TRBV12-4	TRBJ2-1	many	NA	CASSFRDEQFF	TGTGCCAGCAGTTTCAGGGACGAGCAGTTCTTC
TRBV20-1	TRBJ2-7	many	NA	CSARDMYVGKSSYEQYF	TGCAGTGCTAGAGATATGTACGTTGGGAAGAGCTCCTACGAGCAGTACTTC
TRBV7-9	TRBJ2-4	many	TRBD1	CASSRRDRGRDIQYF	TGTGCCAGCAGCAGAAGGGACAGGGGGCGGGACATTCAGTACTTC